What follows describes a single T cell receptor (beta chain). This entry is derived from a study of blood T cell repertoires in COVID-19. Across the study: Sources were T cells, B-cell-depleted T cells, or PBMCs; the material itself was cDNA or gDNA.

Data came from immunoSEQ multiplex PCR; TCRdb stores just in-frame clones and leaves some out. The top ten hold 10% to 13% of the sample, which has approximately 200,000 clones, about 85% seen once. The germline V gene has CDR1 KGHSH and CDR2 LQKENI. Trimming took 6 bases from V and 4 from J; bases not matched to a gene: 5. CDR3 length equals 13 residues. All enrollees were roughly 18 to 89 years old and from around 25 US areas. Cohort assignment relied on participant-reported clinical history. Two negative PCRs, clearance, or symptom resolution characterized the recovered Cohort 3 donors. The chain recombines TRBV18 with TRBJ2-7; 8 positions agree with TRBD1. The source of this sequence is a man aged 30 to 45 who had recovered from COVID-19. Material: PBMCs or T cells enriched from blood (not recorded which). The CDR3 loop is CASSRQGRYEQYF. The CDR3 DNA is TGTGCCAGCTCTCGACAGGGGCGGTACGAGCAGTACTTC.